This TCR beta chain was documented in a study of shared clonotypes between healthy human individuals. Overall study context: Donor ages ranged 18 to 49 years: two women, a few men.

Naive CD8 cells comprised CD45RO-negative, CCR7-positively selected cells, excluding terminally differentiated effector memory CD45RA+ cells. For every subset, genomic DNA was evenly distributed across several immunoSEQ plates. Using immunoSEQ multiplex PCR, the repertoire was profiled, and TCRdb retains in-frame clones only, with some absent. Of about 2.1 million clones in the sample, about 94% were seen once. The sequenced sample consisted of naive CD8+ T cells from PBMCs. This TCR was recovered from a man aged 18-30 years in good health. Some clones in this sample may be carry-over from other donors' samples.

The chain's CDR3 is CASSQTGDRYEQYF. In nucleotides, the CDR3 is TGTGCCAGCAGCCAAACGGGAGATCGATACGAGCAGTACTTC. The chain recombines TRBV14 with TRBJ2-7; tentative D call: TRBD2 (6 bases). The germline V and J ends were trimmed by 2 bases and 4 bases, with 12 bases remaining between them. Germline-derived CDR1 and CDR2 are SGHDN and FVKESK. The CDR3 is 14 amino acids.